This T cell receptor (beta chain) was profiled in a study of blood T cell repertoires in COVID-19. Overall study context: PBMCs, B-cell-depleted T cells, or T cells provided the cDNA or gDNA that made up the material.

In germline, CDR1 is MNHNS, CDR2 SASEGT. V shed 3 bases and J 6 bases; nucleotides not matched to a gene: 9. The CDR3 loop spans 15 amino acids. Methods used by the authors: From reference gene primer amplification, estimates of nucleated cell counts were derived. The repertoire was sequenced with immunoSEQ multiplex PCR; TCRdb's copy has only in-frame clones and lacks some. That table furnishes V, J and clone size, whereas the DNA furnished D and trimming. Of roughly 230,000 clones listed, about 80% are singletons. This chain links TRBV6-1 with TRBJ2-5; 8 positions agree with TRBD1. Sequences were obtained from peripheral blood. The TCR sequence derives from a man aged 50 to 60 with active or convalescent COVID-19. CDR3 amino acids: CASSDVGQGVQTQYF. In DNA, the CDR3 is TGTGCCAGCAGTGACGTTGGACAGGGCGTACAGACCCAGTACTTC.